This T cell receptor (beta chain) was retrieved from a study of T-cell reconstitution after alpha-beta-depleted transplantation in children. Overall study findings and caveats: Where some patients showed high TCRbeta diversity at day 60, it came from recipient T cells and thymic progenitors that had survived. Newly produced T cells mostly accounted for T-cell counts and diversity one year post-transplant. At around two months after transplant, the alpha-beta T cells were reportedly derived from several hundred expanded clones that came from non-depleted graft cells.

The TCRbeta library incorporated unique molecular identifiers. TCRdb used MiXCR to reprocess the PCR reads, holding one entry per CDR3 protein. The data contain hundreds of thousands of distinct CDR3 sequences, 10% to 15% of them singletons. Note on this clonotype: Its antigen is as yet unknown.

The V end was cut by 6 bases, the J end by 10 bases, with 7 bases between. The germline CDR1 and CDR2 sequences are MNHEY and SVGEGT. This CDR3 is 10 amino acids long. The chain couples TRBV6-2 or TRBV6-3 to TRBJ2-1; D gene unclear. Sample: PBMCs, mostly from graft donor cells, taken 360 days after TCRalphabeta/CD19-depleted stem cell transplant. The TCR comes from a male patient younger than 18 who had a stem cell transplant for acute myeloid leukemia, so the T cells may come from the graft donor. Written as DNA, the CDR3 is TGTGCCAGCAGCGGCTGGGAGCAGTTCTTC. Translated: CASSGWEQFF.